What follows are 24 T cell receptor beta chains derived from one specimen sequenced in a study of T cells in Graves' hyperthyroidism and ophthalmopathy. Amplification yielded TCR beta CDR3 regions, with RNA transcripts as the source. TCR CDR3 underwent first-round RT-PCR with the HTBI primer set. One entry per CDR3 protein results from TCRdb running MiXCR on the multiplex PCR reads. The sample contains a few hundred thousand distinct CDR3 sequences, roughly 45% of which appear only once. The sample comprised peripheral blood or thyroid tissue (not recorded which). The receptors come from an adult woman with Graves' disease, either hyperthyroidism or ophthalmopathy (not recorded which).

The rearrangement links TRBV12-3 or TRBV12-4 to TRBJ1-6, with TRBD1 matching over 11 bases. V lost 7 bases and J lost 9; bases outside the gene matches: 8. The CDR3 is 15 amino acids. CDR3 DNA: TGTGCCAGCACGACCTCCGGGACAGGGGGTTCACCCCTCCACTTT. Encoded protein: CASTTSGTGGSPLHF.

This clonotype was seen ten or more times. The chain recombines TRBV28 with TRBJ2-2; D unclear. The V gene lost 3 bases and the J gene lost 6 bases, with 8 bases spanning the gap. CDR1 and CDR2 from the germline V gene are MDHEN and SYDVKM. This CDR3 has 13 residues. This CDR3 reads CASSFRAAGELFF. As DNA, the CDR3 is TGTGCCAGCAGTTTTAGGGCGGCCGGGGAGCTGTTTTTT. The entire variable domain, with the rest obtained from reference TRBV28 and TRBJ2-2, is as follows: DVKVTQSSRYLVKRTGEKVFLECVQDMDHENMFWYRQDPGLGLRLIYFSYDVKMKEKGDIPEGYSVSREKKERFSLILESASTNQTSMYLCASSFRAAGELFFGEGSRLTVL.

This clonotype was detected a few times. The genes are TRBV29-1 and TRBJ2-6; TRBD1 is a possible D gene (6 bases). The germline V gene encodes CDR1 SQVTM and CDR2 ANQGSEA. Trimming left V 6 bases short and J 0 bases short, with 18 bases between. The CDR3 sequence is 17 residues long. Here the CDR3 reads CSVLGDTVLSGANVLTF. The CDR3 DNA is TGCAGCGTCTTGGGGGACACTGTTCTCTCTGGGGCCAACGTCCTGACTTTC.

This chain connects TRBV7-2 to TRBJ1-2; no definite D call. V was clipped by 5 bases and J by 7 bases, with 14 bases between them. The CDR3 has 13 residues. Germline V gene lookup returns CDR1 SGHTA and CDR2 FQGNSA. CDR3 in amino acids: CASSTRMGGGYTF. Here the CDR3 DNA reads TGTGCCAGCAGCACTCGGATGGGCGGTGGCTACACCTTC.

The chain employs TRBV7-8 and TRBJ2-5; unclear D gene. The V gene's germline CDR1 is SGHVS and CDR2 FQNEAQ. The V end lost 3 bases, the J end lost 4 bases, and 9 bases lay between the germline ends. The CDR3 consists of 13 residues. The CDR3 here is CASSLNPGETQYF. CDR3 bases: TGTGCCAGCAGCTTGAACCCGGGAGAGACCCAGTACTTC.

This clonotype was found a few times. The chain couples TRBV10-3 to TRBJ1-4; D may be TRBD1 (6 bases). This CDR3 spans 15 amino acids. Trimming pared 0 bases from V and 8 bases from J, leaving 13 bases between. Germline-derived CDR1 and CDR2 are ENHRY and SYGVKD. The CDR3 bases are TGTGCCATCAGTGAGTCGGAGGACAGTCGAGAAAAACTGTTTTTT. It codes for CAISESEDSREKLFF.

The table lists this clonotype with many counts. This chain connects TRBV10-3 to TRBJ1-1; D ambiguous. Trimming left V 1 base short and J 8 bases short, with 5 bases between. Per the germline V gene, CDR1 is ENHRY and CDR2 is SYGVKD. CDR3 length: 11 amino acids. CDR3 sequence (DNA): TGTGCCATCAGTGAGTTCAGGGAAGCTTTCTTT. Its translation is CAISEFREAFF.

J is TRBJ1-6 and V is TRBV10-3; TRBD1 might be the D (6 bases). The CDR3 loop spans 15 amino acids. Germline V gene lookup returns CDR1 ENHRY and CDR2 SYGVKD. V was cut by 3 bases and J by 8 bases, with 14 bases left in between. The CDR3 DNA reads TGTGCCATCAGTGATCCGGGGAGGGGGGATTCACCCCTCCACTTT. The encoded protein is CAISDPGRGDSPLHF.

V gene TRBV10-3 combines with J gene TRBJ2-7, with 7 bases aligning to TRBD1. V lost 8 bases, J lost 3 bases, and 7 bases stayed unmatched. CDR1 is ENHRY, CDR2 SYGVKD, per germline. The CDR3 is made up of 13 amino acids. CDR3 region: CAISLDRNYEQYF. In DNA, the CDR3 is TGTGCCATCTCCCTGGACAGGAACTACGAGCAGTACTTC.

This chain uses TRBV29-1 with TRBJ1-1, with TRBD1 matching 9 bases. Unmatched junction bases numbered 10, after V lost 7 bases and J lost 4 bases. The CDR3 length is 14 residues. Per the germline V gene, CDR1 is SQVTM and CDR2 is ANQGSEA. The CDR3 spells CSALNRGQGTEAFF. The DNA of the CDR3 is TGCAGCGCATTAAACAGGGGGCAAGGCACTGAAGCTTTCTTT.

This clonotype was detected ten times or more. The chain employs TRBV5-8 and TRBJ1-3; D unresolved. This CDR3 is 14 amino acids long. Germline values: CDR1 SGHTS, CDR2 YDEGEE. The V gene lost 5 bases and the J gene lost 2 bases, with 11 bases spanning the gap. CDR3 nucleotides: TGTGCCAGCAGAAAACGGACTACTGGAAACACCATATATTTT. Encoded protein: CASRKRTTGNTIYF.

For this clonotype: This may come from a read error, since a much larger clone is one base off. The chain is built from TRBV19 and TRBJ2-2, with D maybe TRBD1 (5 bases). CDR1 is LNHDA, CDR2 SQIVND, per germline (reference sequence). This CDR3 region has 15 residues. CDR3 sequence (DNA): TGTGCCAGTAATATACAAGGGGCTTGGGCCGGGGAGCTGTTTTTT. Encoded protein: CASNIQGAWAGELFF.

With regard to this clonotype: This clone may be a read error of a much larger clone one base away. The gene calls are TRBV6-6 and TRBJ1-4, with TRBD1 matching over 7 bases. J gave up 6 bases and V 6 bases, and 7 bases lay outside the gene matches. Per germline, CDR1 MNHNY and CDR2 SVGAGI (reference sequence). CDR3 length: 14 amino acids. CDR3 protein: CASRGDSHYEKLFF. CDR3 sequence (DNA): TGTGCCAGCAGGGGGGACAGTCACTATGAAAAACTGTTTTTT.

CDR3 sequence: CASEDTYYEQYF. In nucleotides, the CDR3 is TGTGCCAGTGAAGACACTTACTACGAGCAGTACTTC. The chain couples TRBV19 to TRBJ2-7, with D uncertain. Per the germline V gene, CDR1 is LNHDA and CDR2 is SQIVND (reference sequence). The CDR3 runs to 12 residues. Trimming stripped 8 bases from V and 3 bases from J, with 11 bases between.

This chain joins TRBV4-2 and TRBJ2-3; TRBD1 matches 7 bases. The J segment lost 4 bases and the V segment lost 0 bases, leaving 7 bases of the junction unmatched. This CDR3 spans 16 amino acids. Germline CDR1 is LGHNA and CDR2 is YNFKEQ. CDR3 amino acids: CASSQDLQGMADTQYF. In nucleotides, the CDR3 is TGTGCCAGCAGCCAAGATCTACAGGGGATGGCAGATACGCAGTATTTT.

This clonotype showed up many times. The chain couples TRBV20-1 to TRBJ2-5, with 14 bases that match TRBD2. Looked up from germline, CDR1 is DFQATT and CDR2 is SNEGSKA (reference sequence). Trimming took 0 bases from V and 5 from J; bases not matched to a gene: 5. The CDR3 sequence is 16 residues long. The CDR3 loop is CSARDQGLAGAETQYF. The DNA for the CDR3 is TGCAGTGCTAGAGACCAGGGACTAGCGGGAGCGGAGACCCAGTACTTC.

This chain joins TRBV24-1 and TRBJ1-2, with D possibly TRBD1 on 5 matching bases. Trimming shortened V by 5 bases and J by 0 bases, and 12 bases separated the two germline ends. The CDR3 has 15 residues. Germline V gene sequence: CDR1 KGHDR, CDR2 SFDVKD. CDR3 sequence reads: CATSVTGTTNYGYTF. The CDR3 DNA sequence: TGTGCCACCAGTGTTACCGGGACTACTAACTATGGCTACACCTTC.

This chain uses TRBV4-3 with TRBJ2-2; 8 bases map to TRBD2. The CDR3 has 18 amino acids. V shed 0 bases and J 6 bases; nucleotides not matched to a gene: 12. Germline loops: CDR1 LGHNA, CDR2 YSLEER. The CDR3 loop reads CASSQDHAGLEGSGELFF. The CDR3 DNA reads as TGCGCCAGCAGCCAAGATCACGCGGGACTAGAAGGATCCGGGGAGCTGTTTTTT.

There are many counts of this clonotype. The chain is built from TRBV5-1 and TRBJ2-5; perhaps TRBD1 as D (6 bases). CDR3 length equals 15 residues. V lost 4 bases and J lost 2, with 15 bases in between. Germline loops: CDR1 SGHRS, CDR2 YFSETQ. The CDR3 DNA is TGCGCCAGCAGCGCCGCACAGGGACCACAAGAGACCCAGTACTTC. It yields the protein CASSAAQGPQETQYF.

On this clonotype itself: Here the CDR3 omits its conserved ending phenylalanine or tryptophan, so a read error is the likely source. The rearrangement uses TRBV2 and TRBJ1-1; D perhaps matches TRBD1 (6 bases). Germline values: CDR1 SNHLY, CDR2 FYNNEI. The V end lost 8 bases, the J end lost 5 bases, and 9 bases lay between the germline ends. CDR3 length: 11 amino acids. The DNA for the CDR3 is TGTGCCAGCGCACAGGGAACTGAAGCTTTCCTT. It encodes CASAQGTEAFL.

Written as DNA, the CDR3 is TGCAGCGTTGGGCTCGGGCGGAGCTCCTACGAGCAGTACTTC. It codes for CSVGLGRSSYEQYF. J is TRBJ2-7 and V is TRBV29-1, with no clear D. The V gene's germline CDR1 is SQVTM and CDR2 ANQGSEA. V lost 4 bases to trimming and J lost 0 bases, with 13 bases between them. This CDR3 is built from 14 residues.

This clonotype was counted only a few times. The chain combines TRBV29-1 with TRBJ1-5; 8 bases are shared with TRBD1. Germline lookup yields CDR1 SQVTM and CDR2 ANQGSEA. This CDR3 comprises 14 residues. The ends lost 6 bases at V and 13 bases at J; junction bases unmatched: 17. In DNA form, the CDR3 reads TGCAGCGTAGCGGACAGGGAACAGTCATTCGGACAGCATTTT. This encodes CSVADREQSFGQHF.

The table lists this clonotype with a few counts. The CDR3 DNA reads TGTGCCAGCAGCCCTAGATTGCGGGGTGAAGCTTTCTTT. Translated, it gives CASSPRLRGEAFF. The chain recombines TRBV11-1 with TRBJ1-1; no definite D call. The CDR3 is 13 residues long. CDR1 is SGHAT and CDR2 is FQDESV in the germline V gene (reference sequence). Trimming left V 5 bases short and J 7 bases short, with 14 bases between. Filled out from reference TRBV11-1 and TRBJ1-1, the complete variable domain reads EAEVAQSPRYKITEKSQAVAFWCDPISGHATLYWYRQILGQGPELLVQFQDESVVDDSQLPKDRFSAERLKGVDSTLKIQPAELGDSAMYLCASSPRLRGEAFFGQGTRLTVV.

Only one count was recorded for this clonotype. At one of its ends the junction is not consistent with the germline gene, which may arise from a read error. The CDR3 region is CASSPDRAIRGASF. The CDR3 DNA is TGTGCCAGCAGTCCCGACAGGGCGATCCGGGGAGCTTCCTTT. The rearrangement joins TRBV2 to TRBJ1-1, with 7 nucleotides matching TRBD1. This CDR3 is 14 amino acids long. Germline-derived CDR1 and CDR2 are SNHLY and FYNNEI.